The 5 T cell receptor beta chains presented below share a single source sample, sequenced in a study of T-cell memory formation after mild COVID-19. Each CDR3 protein gets one entry after TCRdb re-called the 5' RACE reads with MiXCR. The repertoire holds 300,000 to 350,000 distinct CDR3 sequences, roughly a fifth seen once, with under 25% in the top ten. Sequenced material: PBMCs or a T cell subset sorted from them (not recorded which). The receptors originated from a man aged 18 to 30 who had mild COVID-19 (a few samples of this study predate the infection). Cell type and time point are not known.

This clonotype was counted a few times. The CDR3 region has the DNA TGTGCCAGCAGTGAATACGACAGGGCCTGGGAAGCTTTCTTT. This codes for CASSEYDRAWEAFF. The gene calls are TRBV25-1 and TRBJ1-1, with 7 positions matching TRBD1. V trimming: 0 bases; J trimming: 8 bases; junction bases outside the gene matches: 6. This CDR3 region has 14 residues. Looked up from germline, CDR1 is MGHDK and CDR2 is SYGVNS.

J is TRBJ2-7 and V is TRBV7-2; D assignment may be TRBD1 or TRBD2 (5 bases each). The CDR3 is made up of 15 amino acids. V lost 1 base and J lost 5, with 15 bases in between. CDR1 SGHTA and CDR2 FQGNSA come from the germline V gene. The CDR3: CASSLVRGPGHEQYF. CDR3 DNA sequence: TGTGCCAGCAGCTTAGTCCGGGGCCCCGGCCACGAGCAGTACTTC.

This clonotype was seen more than once but under ten times. CDR3 coding DNA: TGCGCCAGCACCCCGACAGGGAACACCGGGGAGCTGTTTTTT. Its protein is CASTPTGNTGELFF. This sequence joins TRBV5-1 and TRBJ2-2; maybe TRBD1 (6 bases). V dropped 6 bases and J dropped 1 base, with 10 bases sitting between them. Germline V gives CDR1 SGHRS, CDR2 YFSETQ. CDR3 length: 14 amino acids.

The rearrangement links TRBV12-5 to TRBJ1-2; 10 positions agree with TRBD1. The CDR3 has 16 residues. CDR1 and CDR2 from the germline V gene are LGHNT and FRNRAP. V dropped 0 bases and J dropped 5; count of bases not matched to a gene: 6. The CDR3 DNA reads TGTGCTAGTGGTTTGGTAGTGACAGGGGGCGCATATGGCTACACCTTC. Amino acids: CASGLVVTGGAYGYTF. Using reference TRBV12-5 and TRBJ1-2 for the parts outside the CDR3, the full variable domain is DARVTQTPRHKVTEMGQEVTMRCQPILGHNTVFWYRQTMMQGLELLAYFRNRAPLDDSGMPKDRFSAEMPDATLATLKIQPSEPRDSAVYFCASGLVVTGGAYGYTFGSGTRLTVV.

This clonotype turned up a few times. The chain combines TRBV2 with TRBJ2-3; TRBD1 aligns across 10 bases. Per the germline V gene, CDR1 is SNHLY and CDR2 is FYNNEI. This CDR3 is built from 13 residues. V dropped 8 bases and J dropped 4; count of bases not matched to a gene: 3. This chain's CDR3 is CASRTGGSDTQYF. CDR3 DNA sequence: TGTGCCAGCCGGACAGGGGGTTCAGATACGCAGTATTTT.